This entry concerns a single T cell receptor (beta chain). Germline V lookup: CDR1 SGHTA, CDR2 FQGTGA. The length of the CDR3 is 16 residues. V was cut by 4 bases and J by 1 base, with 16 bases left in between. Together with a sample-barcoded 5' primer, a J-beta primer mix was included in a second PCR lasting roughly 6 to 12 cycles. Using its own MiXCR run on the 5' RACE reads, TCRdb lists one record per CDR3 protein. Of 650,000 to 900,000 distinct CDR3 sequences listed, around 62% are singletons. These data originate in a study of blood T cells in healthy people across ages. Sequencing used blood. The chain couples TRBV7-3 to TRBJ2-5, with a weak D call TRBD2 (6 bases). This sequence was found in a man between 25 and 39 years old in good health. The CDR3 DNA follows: TGTGCCAGCAGCTCTAGAGTGGGAGGCACCCAAGAGACCCAGTACTTC. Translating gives CASSSRVGGTQETQYF. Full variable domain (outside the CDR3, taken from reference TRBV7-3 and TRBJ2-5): GAGVSQTPSNKVTEKGKYVELRCDPISGHTALYWYRQSLGQGPEFLIYFQGTGAADDSGLPNDRFFAVRPEGSVSTLKIQRTERGDSAVYLCASSSRVGGTQETQYFGPGTRLLVL.